The following is a T cell receptor beta chain sequence with its context. Its specificity is not known. Donors ranged from roughly 6 to 100 years old and were healthy Caucasians in Russia. This sample is part of a study of blood T cells in healthy people across ages. A second PCR, run for about 6 to 12 cycles, used a sample-barcoded 5' primer plus a J-beta primer mix. TCRdb passed the 5' RACE reads through MiXCR, listing each CDR3 protein once. Of about 1.8 million distinct CDR3 sequences listed, just under 50% are singletons. General study findings and limits: Diversity of TCR beta per million T cells declined in a roughly linear way with age.

The origin of this receptor is a woman between 40 and 50 years old in good health. The sequenced material came from blood.

CDR3 bases: TGTGCCAGCAGCTCACCGGGACGGTCCAATCAGCCCCAGCATTTT. Translating it yields CASSSPGRSNQPQHF. The chain couples TRBV7-2 to TRBJ1-5; TRBD1 is a possible D gene (5 bases). There are 15 residues in the CDR3. Looked up from germline, CDR1 is SGHTA and CDR2 is FQGNSA. With 4 bases removed from V and 3 bases from J, the gap between germline ends came to 13 bases.